This T cell receptor (beta chain) is drawn from a study of blood T cell repertoires in COVID-19. Libraries were prepared by immunoSEQ multiplex PCR; TCRdb keeps only in-frame clonotypes and omits some of them. The sample comprises over 300,000 clones, 89% of which are singletons, and 1.2% rests with the top ten. The TCR originated in a man aged 40-55 years with acute or convalescent COVID-19. Material: peripheral blood.

CDR3 in amino acids: CASRRNPGQTYEQYF. The CDR3 region has the DNA TGCGCCAGCAGGAGAAACCCGGGACAGACCTACGAGCAGTACTTC. V gene TRBV5-1 combines with J gene TRBJ2-7, with 7 bases matching TRBD1. Germline V CDR1 and CDR2: SGHRS, YFSETQ. V was pared by 5 bases and J by 2 bases, with 10 bases of the junction left unmatched. The CDR3 has 15 residues.